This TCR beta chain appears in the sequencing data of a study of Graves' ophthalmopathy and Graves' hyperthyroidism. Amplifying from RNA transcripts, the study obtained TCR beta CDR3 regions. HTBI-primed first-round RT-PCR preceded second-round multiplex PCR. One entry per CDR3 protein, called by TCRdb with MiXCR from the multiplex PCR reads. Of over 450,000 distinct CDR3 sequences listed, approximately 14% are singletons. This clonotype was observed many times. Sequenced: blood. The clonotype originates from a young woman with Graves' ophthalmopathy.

The CDR3, as DNA: TGCAGTGCTAAGGGGCAGCGGGCGTACGAGCAGTACTTC. As protein: CSAKGQRAYEQYF. This chain joins TRBV20-1 and TRBJ2-7, with D possibly being TRBD2 (6 bases). CDR3 size: 13 residues. V was shortened by 4 bases and J by 4 bases, with 14 bases between the two germline ends. Germline CDR1 is DFQATT and CDR2 is SNEGSKA (reference sequence).